A selection of T cell receptor beta chains follows, all from one sample in a study of blood T cell repertoires in COVID-19. Sequenced by immunoSEQ multiplex PCR; TCRdb stores in-frame clones only, minus some. The sample lists 150,000 to 200,000 clones, around 80% occurring once. The sequenced sample was peripheral blood. The receptors originated from a man aged 60-69 years with acute or convalescent COVID-19. The CDR3 runs from the conserved cysteine through the conserved F or W. D genes are given only for firm matches. A row's size may be missing; if present it is once, few, many or a size class.

clone_size | d_call | j_call | v_call | cdr3_aa | cdr3_nt
- | TRBD2 | TRBJ2-3 | TRBV5-1 | CASSLVGRAGTDTQYF | TGCGCCAGCAGCTTGGTCGGGAGGGCCGGCACAGATACGCAGTATTTT
- | - | TRBJ2-1 | TRBV7-8 | CASSLDTYRADEQFF | TGTGCCAGCAGCTTAGATACGTACAGGGCGGATGAGCAGTTCTTC
- | TRBD2 | TRBJ2-7 | TRBV7-8 | CASRDLGQGLAGTYEQYF | TGTGCCAGCAGAGACCTGGGACAGGGACTAGCGGGGACCTACGAGCAGTACTTC
- | - | TRBJ2-1 | TRBV20-1 | CSASFVNNEQFF | TGCAGTGCTAGTTTCGTTAACAATGAGCAGTTCTTC
few | TRBD1 | TRBJ1-2 | TRBV3-1/TRBV3-2 | CASTSQDRGGGYTF | TGTGCCAGCACCTCTCAGGACAGGGGGGGTGGCTACACCTTC
- | TRBD1 | TRBJ2-1 | TRBV19 | CASSIITGGGYNEQFF | TGTGCCAGTAGTATCATAACAGGGGGTGGCTACAATGAGCAGTTCTTC
- | TRBD1 | TRBJ2-7 | TRBV11-2 | CASSLAGTGASYEQYF | TGTGCCAGCAGCTTAGCCGGGACAGGGGCCTCCTACGAGCAGTACTTC
- | TRBD2 | TRBJ2-1 | TRBV6-4 | CASSHSSGRSSEQFF | TGTGCCAGCAGTCATTCTAGCGGGAGGAGTAGTGAGCAGTTCTTC
- | TRBD1 | TRBJ1-1 | TRBV2 | CASTPKGQLNTEAFF | TGTGCCAGCACCCCAAAGGGACAGTTGAACACTGAAGCTTTCTTT
- | TRBD1 | TRBJ1-1 | TRBV5-4 | CASSAGQMFSNTEAFF | TGTGCCAGCAGCGCGGGACAGATGTTTTCGAACACTGAAGCTTTCTTT
- | TRBD2 | TRBJ2-1 | TRBV7-9 | CASSPPGGREAPEQFF | TGTGCCAGCAGCCCACCGGGGGGGCGGGAGGCCCCTGAGCAGTTCTTC
- | - | TRBJ2-7 | TRBV5-6 | CASSFSPGVSYEQYF | TGTGCCAGCAGCTTTAGCCCGGGGGTCTCCTACGAGCAGTACTTC
- | - | TRBJ1-1 | TRBV10-3 | CAISESGQRAFF | TGTGCCATCAGTGAGTCTGGACAGAGAGCCTTCTTT
- | TRBD2 | TRBJ2-5 | TRBV7-3 | CASSSLAGVQETQYF | TGTGCCAGCAGCTCCCTGGCGGGAGTCCAAGAGACCCAGTACTTC
- | - | TRBJ2-1 | TRBV7-2 | CASSNLLAYNEQFF | TGTGCCAGCAGCAACCTGCTAGCATACAATGAGCAGTTCTTC
- | - | TRBJ1-1 | TRBV29-1 | CSVEEQQNTEAFF | TGCAGCGTTGAAGAGCAACAGAACACTGAAGCTTTCTTT